The following is a T cell receptor beta chain sequence with its context. The data originate from a study of Ad26.COV2.S vaccination and SARS-CoV-2 variants. Across the whole study: Intramuscular Ad26.COV2.S doses were given once or twice, 56 days apart.

As for treatment: over 15 received Ad26.COV2.S at low or high dose, single or two shots; a few received placebo; per-sample allocation not given. Sampling occurred on day 63 after the first vaccine or placebo injection. Vaccination employed an Ad26 vector expressing the Wuhan-strain SARS-CoV-2 spike. The CDR3 extends over 14 amino acids. Germline CDR1 SGHRS, CDR2 YFSETQ. V lost 2 bases, J lost 5 bases, and 13 bases lay in between. Method: immunoSEQ multiplex PCR; TCRdb's copy keeps in-frame clones and lacks some. The data show over 400,000 clones, with roughly 89% seen just once and about 2.4% held by the top ten.

The clonotype was recovered from a person between 18 and 60 years old who received the Ad26.COV2.S COVID-19 vaccine or a placebo. The input for sequencing was peripheral blood, taken in a trial of Ad26.COV2.S vaccine versus placebo. The chain couples TRBV5-1 to TRBJ1-1; D is unclear. CDR3 residues: CASSFIEGGTEAFF. The CDR3 DNA is TGCGCCAGCAGCTTTATTGAGGGAGGAACTGAAGCTTTCTTT. Variable domain in full (rest from reference TRBV5-1 and TRBJ1-1): KAGVTQTPRYLIKTRGQQVTLSCSPISGHRSVSWYQQTPGQGLQFLFEYFSETQRNKGNFPGRFSGRQFSNSRSEMNVSTLELGDSALYLCASSFIEGGTEAFFGQGTRLTVV.